These 24 T cell receptor beta chains were sequenced from one sample in a study of spatial heterogeneity in lung cancer. Antigens for these TCRs are unknown. One entry per CDR3 protein, called by TCRdb with MiXCR from the 5' RACE reads. The sample shows over 15,000 distinct CDR3 sequences, roughly 7% of them seen only once. Time point indicated: sample taken at primary tumor resection. Overall study findings and caveats: Intratumoral expanded alpha and beta TCR counts were found to track tumor mutation counts.

The source was lung tumor tissue, collected at surgery. Receptor source: a female donor with early-stage non-small cell lung cancer.

The V gene is TRBV27, the J gene TRBJ2-7, with a possible D match to TRBD2 (5 bases). Per the germline V gene, CDR1 is MNHEY and CDR2 is SMNVEV (reference sequence). The CDR3 is made up of 14 amino acids. The V end lost 7 bases, the J end lost 5 bases, and 18 bases lay between the germline ends. The CDR3 reads CASTSGRGGHEQYF. CDR3 nucleotides: TGTGCCAGCACTTCCGGCCGGGGTGGCCACGAGCAGTACTTC.

This clonotype was detected many times. DNA for the CDR3: TGCGCCAGCAGCCAAGGAATTCAAGAGACCCAGTACTTC. Translating it yields CASSQGIQETQYF. This rearrangement joins TRBV4-1 to TRBJ2-5; D unclear. Trimming left V 1 base short and J 2 bases short, with 5 bases between. CDR3 length equals 13 residues. From germline, CDR1 is MGHRA and CDR2 YSYEKL.

The chain joins TRBV7-2 to TRBJ2-1, with D tentatively TRBD1 (6 bases). The CDR3 is 16 residues long. Looked up from germline, CDR1 is SGHTA and CDR2 is FQGNSA. Trimming pared 1 base from V and 0 bases from J, leaving 10 bases between. CDR3 amino acids: CASSLGRGISYNEQFF. The CDR3, as DNA: TGTGCCAGCAGCTTAGGTAGGGGGATCTCCTACAATGAGCAGTTCTTC.

This clonotype was seen only a few times. CDR3 sequence reads: CASRWDRNQVSYEQYF. The CDR3 nucleotides read TGTGCCAGCAGATGGGACAGAAACCAGGTCTCCTACGAGCAGTACTTC. The chain couples TRBV6-2 or TRBV6-3 to TRBJ2-7; 7 nucleotides align to TRBD1. Trimming cost V 6 bases and J 0 bases; bases outside gene matches: 11. The length of the CDR3 is 16 residues. In germline, CDR1 is MNHEY, CDR2 SVGEGT.

On this clonotype: Just one base apart from a much larger clone, this may be a read error. The chain recombines TRBV5-1 with TRBJ2-5; possibly TRBD2 for D (6 bases). CDR3 length: 15 amino acids. Trimming removed 10 bases from V and 9 bases from J, with 28 bases in between. Germline V lookup: CDR1 SGHRS, CDR2 YFSETQ. The CDR3 here is CASATPTSSGESQYF. CDR3 nucleotides: TGCGCCTCCGCAACGCCTACGTCTTCGGGGGAGTCCCAGTACTTC.

This clonotype was recorded many times. This chain connects TRBV7-9 to TRBJ2-1; D is ambiguous. This CDR3 contains 16 residues. V was cut by 6 bases and J by 9 bases, with 24 bases left in between. Germline V gene lookup returns CDR1 SEHNR and CDR2 FQNEAQ (reference sequence). The CDR3 nucleotides are TGTGCCAGCAGGTCTAAACTAAATGGGCAGGCTGGTGAGCAGTTCTTC. This sequence encodes CASRSKLNGQAGEQFF.

Ten or more counts support this clonotype. The chain employs TRBV28 and TRBJ2-7; no clear D. CDR3 length: 11 amino acids. V gave up 6 bases and J gave up 5 bases, with 8 bases separating them. CDR1 MDHEN and CDR2 SYDVKM come from the germline V gene. CDR3 region: CASRGFDEQYF. DNA for the CDR3: TGTGCCAGCAGGGGTTTCGACGAGCAGTACTTC.

The rearrangement links TRBV14 to TRBJ1-3; TRBD1 might be the D (6 bases). V was cut by 6 bases and J by 4 bases, with 10 bases left in between. The germline V gene encodes CDR1 SGHDN and CDR2 FVKESK. The CDR3 consists of 13 residues. CDR3 coding DNA: TGTGCCAGCAGGACTCAGGGGGGAAACACCATATATTTT. Encoded protein: CASRTQGGNTIYF. Full variable domain (missing parts from reference TRBV14 and TRBJ1-3): EAGVTQFPSHSVIEKGQTVTLRCDPISGHDNLYWYRRVMGKEIKFLLHFVKESKQDESGMPNNRFLAERTGGTYSTLKVQPAELEDSGVYFCASRTQGGNTIYFGEGSWLTVV.

V is TRBV20-1 and J is TRBJ1-6; perhaps TRBD1 as D (6 bases). Germline values: CDR1 DFQATT, CDR2 SNEGSKA (reference sequence). V lost 6 bases to trimming and J lost 9 bases, with 15 bases between them. The CDR3 is made up of 13 amino acids. CDR3 region: CSAVGLGASPLHF. The DNA of the CDR3 is TGCAGTGCAGTGGGTTTGGGGGCTTCACCCCTCCACTTT.

The chain joins TRBV7-2 to TRBJ2-6, with a weak D call TRBD2 (7 bases). The CDR3 is 19 amino acids. V was cut by 5 bases and J by 0 bases, with 20 bases left in between. The germline V gene has CDR1 SGHTA and CDR2 FQGNSA. The CDR3 spells CASSLRKGGVHSGANVLTF. For the CDR3, the DNA is TGTGCCAGCAGCCTCCGTAAGGGGGGGGTCCACTCTGGGGCCAACGTCCTGACTTTC.

This clonotype appeared many times. The rearrangement joins TRBV11-2 to TRBJ2-5, with D possibly being TRBD1 (5 bases). The CDR3 has 16 residues. Germline CDR1 and CDR2: SGHAT and FQNNGV. V lost 4 bases and J 4 bases, leaving 19 bases between the germline ends. The chain's CDR3 is CASSYRVHRKVETQYF. The CDR3, as DNA: TGTGCCAGCAGCTACCGGGTCCACAGGAAGGTAGAGACCCAGTACTTC.

Here the CDR3 reads CSARPGQVTNTEAFF. The DNA of the CDR3 is TGCAGTGCTAGGCCGGGACAGGTTACGAACACTGAAGCTTTCTTT. The genes are TRBV20-1 and TRBJ1-1, with 8 nucleotides matching TRBD1. CDR1 and CDR2 (germline): DFQATT, SNEGSKA (reference sequence). The CDR3 loop spans 15 amino acids. V shed 3 bases and J 1 base; nucleotides not matched to a gene: 7.

The gene calls are TRBV7-2 and TRBJ2-1, with 8 bases fitting TRBD2. Germline lookup yields CDR1 SGHTA and CDR2 FQGNSA. CDR3 size: 15 residues. The V segment lost 7 bases and the J segment 8 bases; nucleotides outside the gene matches: 13. CDR3 bases: TGTGCCAGCACCCCGGGGGGGCGGAGAGGCGATGAGCAGTTCTTC. Translation gives CASTPGGRRGDEQFF.

This clonotype appeared many times. The chain joins TRBV5-4 to TRBJ2-2, with TRBD1 matching 7 bases. The CDR3 has 16 residues. The junction had 9 bases not matched to a gene; V was cut back by 0 bases and J by 7 bases. CDR1 and CDR2 from the germline V gene are SGHNT and YYREEE (reference sequence). The CDR3 DNA follows: TGTGCCAGCAGCTTGGTTAGGGGGCGCGCAGTCGGGGAGCTGTTTTTT. Residues: CASSLVRGRAVGELFF.

This clonotype was picked up many times. The V and J genes are TRBV2 and TRBJ2-5; 9 bases map to TRBD2. V shed 8 bases and J 4 bases; nucleotides not matched to a gene: 5. CDR3 length: 13 residues. Germline V CDR1 and CDR2: SNHLY, FYNNEI. The CDR3 region is CASGGGGVETQYF. Here the CDR3 DNA reads TGTGCCAGCGGAGGCGGGGGGGTAGAGACCCAGTACTTC.

By proportion, this clonotype is medium-sized. This sequence joins TRBV11-2 and TRBJ1-2; D unclear. This CDR3 has 13 amino acids. In germline, CDR1 is SGHAT, CDR2 FQNNGV. With 2 bases removed from V and 1 base from J, the gap between germline ends came to 5 bases. CDR3 nucleotide sequence: TGTGCCAGCAGCTTATCAGATAACTATGGCTACACCTTC. The encoded protein is CASSLSDNYGYTF.

The table lists this clonotype with many counts. The CDR3, as DNA: TGCGCCAGCAGCTTGGCCCCGTCACCTGGGGCCAACGTCCTGACTTTC. Amino acids: CASSLAPSPGANVLTF. The chain recombines TRBV5-1 with TRBJ2-6, with D unclear. Germline V lookup: CDR1 SGHRS, CDR2 YFSETQ. The V end was cut by 0 bases, the J end by 2 bases, with 9 bases between. The CDR3 has 16 residues.

This clonotype was recorded at least ten times. This rearrangement joins TRBV20-1 to TRBJ2-1; 8 bases agree with TRBD2. The CDR3 loop spans 14 amino acids. Germline assignment: CDR1 DFQATT and CDR2 SNEGSKA (reference sequence). J was trimmed by 7 bases and V by 2 bases; bases with no gene match: 7. The CDR3 nucleotides are TGCAGTGCTAGATACCGGACTAGCCTAAATGAGCAGTTCTTC. Translation gives CSARYRTSLNEQFF.

This clonotype came up many times. This rearrangement joins TRBV29-1 to TRBJ1-1; weak D call: TRBD1 (6 bases). This CDR3 spans 14 amino acids. Germline CDR1 and CDR2: SQVTM and ANQGSEA. V was clipped by 1 base and J by 10 bases, with 19 bases between them. The CDR3 region has the DNA TGCAGCGTTGAAGGGACAGAGCAGGGGCGCGGAGCTTTCTTT. This sequence encodes CSVEGTEQGRGAFF.

This clonotype was seen more than once but under ten times. The chain has TRBV12-3 or TRBV12-4 and TRBJ1-5; 11 bases fit TRBD1. Trimming took 8 bases from V and 7 from J; bases not matched to a gene: 1. The CDR3 covers 12 residues. CDR3 DNA: TGTGCCAGCCGGACAGGGGGCCAGCCCCAGCATTTT. This sequence encodes CASRTGGQPQHF.

Relative to its sample, this clonotype is medium-sized. V gene TRBV6-6 combines with J gene TRBJ2-3; no clear D. V was shortened by 7 bases and J by 4 bases, with 15 bases between the two germline ends. The CDR3 has 14 amino acids. Per germline, CDR1 MNHNY and CDR2 SVGAGI (reference sequence). In nucleotides, the CDR3 is TGTGCCAGCACACAAGTGGGCCTGGCAGATACGCAGTATTTT. Translating gives CASTQVGLADTQYF.

In its sample, this clonotype was seen many times. V and J are TRBV2 and TRBJ1-3, with 7 bases lining up with TRBD1. Germline values: CDR1 SNHLY, CDR2 FYNNEI. The CDR3 extends over 14 amino acids. With 7 bases clipped from V and 4 bases from J, the junction kept 7 bases outside the gene matches. The CDR3 sequence is CASKMDRLGNTIYF. The CDR3 nucleotides are TGTGCCAGCAAGATGGACAGGTTGGGAAACACCATATATTTT. The full variable domain, rest sourced from reference TRBV2 and TRBJ1-3, is EPEVTQTPSHQVTQMGQEVILRCVPISNHLYFYWYRQILGQKVEFLVSFYNNEISEKSEIFDDQFSVERPDGSNFTLKIRSTKLEDSAMYFCASKMDRLGNTIYFGEGSWLTVV.

CDR3 nucleotide sequence: TGCGCCAGCAGCCAAGATAAAGCTCGGGCAGGGGACTATGGCTACACCTTC. Amino acids: CASSQDKARAGDYGYTF. The chain links TRBV4-1 to TRBJ1-2, with D perhaps TRBD1 (6 bases). The CDR3 totals 17 residues. Trimming left V 0 bases short and J 3 bases short, with 17 bases between. Germline loops: CDR1 MGHRA, CDR2 YSYEKL.

The chain is built from TRBV6-5 and TRBJ1-5; D ambiguous. The ends were cut back, 5 bases at V and 2 bases at J, with 7 bases in the middle. Looked up from germline, CDR1 is MNHEY and CDR2 is SVGAGI. The CDR3 extends over 13 amino acids. CDR3: CASSIGRNQPQHF. CDR3 sequence (DNA): TGTGCCAGCAGTATCGGGCGCAATCAGCCCCAGCATTTT.